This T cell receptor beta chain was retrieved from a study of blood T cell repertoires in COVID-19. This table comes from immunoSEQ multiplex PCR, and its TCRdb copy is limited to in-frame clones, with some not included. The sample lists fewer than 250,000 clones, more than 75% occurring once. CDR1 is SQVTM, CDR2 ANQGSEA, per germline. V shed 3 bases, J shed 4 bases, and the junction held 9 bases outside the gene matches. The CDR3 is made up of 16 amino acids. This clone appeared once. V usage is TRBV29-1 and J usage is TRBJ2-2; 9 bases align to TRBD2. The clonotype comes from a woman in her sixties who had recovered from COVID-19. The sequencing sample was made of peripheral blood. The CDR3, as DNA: TGCAGCGTTGATATGTTTCGCGGGGGGGGCACCGGGGAGCTGTTTTTT. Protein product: CSVDMFRGGGTGELFF.